The entry that follows covers one TCR beta chain sequence. Its antigen is not known. Measured with immunoSEQ multiplex PCR; TCRdb has only the in-frame clones, and not every one. The repertoire holds around 45,000 clones, 85% to 90% seen once, with roughly 13% in the top ten. This sample is drawn from a study of PD-L1 blockade in urothelial cancer. At the level of the study: Median T cell yield per blood sample was 110,000 to 150,000 cells. Regarding the study as a whole: Greater 3-week expansion of tumor-associated blood clones was recorded for durable-benefit patients.

Trimming stripped 0 bases from V and 2 bases from J, with 7 bases between. The CDR3 has 14 residues. Germline loops: CDR1 ENHRY, CDR2 SYGVKD. This specimen consisted of PBMCs, obtained around atezolizumab (anti-PD-L1) treatment. This chain joins TRBV10-3 and TRBJ1-2; unclear D gene. The TCR sequence derives from a woman between 55 and 75 years old with urothelial cancer. The CDR3 region is CAISESGRNYGYTF. For the CDR3, the DNA is TGTGCCATCAGTGAGTCCGGGAGAAACTATGGCTACACCTTC.